This is a list of T cell receptor beta chains from one sample in a study of blood T cell repertoires in COVID-19. Sequencing used immunoSEQ multiplex PCR; TCRdb keeps in-frame clones, though not all of them. Of roughly 250,000 clones in the sample, 85% to 90% were seen once. The material sequenced was peripheral blood. These receptors were taken from a woman between 25 and 40 years old with COVID-19, enrolled during active disease. Both conserved end residues are part of each CDR3. Clone size, where shown, is once, few, many, or a class for clones that have expanded.

V	size	J	CDR3
TRBV12-5	.	TRBJ2-3	CASGLVAVRGRTDTQYF
TRBV10-2	few	TRBJ2-1	CASSRMRGGNEQFF
TRBV11-2	.	TRBJ2-7	CASSLELVYEQYF
TRBV27	.	TRBJ1-6	CASSSPGQGLKGSPLHF
TRBV29-1	.	TRBJ2-5	CSVGGLRQETQYF
TRBV11-3	.	TRBJ2-2	CASSPSRNTGELFF
TRBV19	.	TRBJ1-1	CASSIVRQTNTEAFF
TRBV5-4	.	TRBJ2-1	CASSSPQGPPPKQFF
TRBV18	.	TRBJ2-7	CASSPPSGLVSYEQYF
TRBV5-1	.	TRBJ2-1	CASRGQYNEQFF
TRBV2	.	TRBJ1-1	CASSRGQAFF
TRBV7-9	once	TRBJ1-4	CASSARGRTNEKLFF
TRBV9	.	TRBJ2-1	CASSVGVPRSTHNEQFF
TRBV5-5	few	TRBJ1-2	CASSLQGTAPGYTF
TRBV5-1	.	TRBJ2-1	CASSLGLAGGDNEQFF
TRBV6-5	.	TRBJ2-5	CASSLDSPQETQYF
TRBV10-3	.	TRBJ2-5	CAIGTSGGVIQETQYF
TRBV4-1	.	TRBJ1-4	CASSRTEGATNEKLFF
TRBV3-1/TRBV3-2	once	TRBJ2-1	CASSQEGYSYNEQFF
TRBV19	.	TRBJ1-5	CASSPREPQYQPQHF
TRBV19	.	TRBJ1-4	CASSPPNPVKLFF
TRBV24-1	.	TRBJ2-3	CATSLGTDTQYF
TRBV5-6	few	TRBJ1-2	CASSLGGSNYGYTF
TRBV6-1	.	TRBJ1-1	CASSERPGGGNTEAFF
TRBV4-1	.	TRBJ2-7	CASSQLAGGYEQYF
TRBV7-6	.	TRBJ2-3	CASSSVAGGRDTQYF
TRBV29-1	.	TRBJ2-1	CSVDPWQEQFF
TRBV6-5	.	TRBJ2-3	CASSWTSGRPDTQYF
TRBV7-9	.	TRBJ2-3	CASSLVQGWADTQYF
TRBV27	.	TRBJ2-3	CASRNSGSLTDTQYF
TRBV27	once	TRBJ2-7	CASSFGHLSYEQYF
TRBV5-4	.	TRBJ1-4	CASSLGTGGNEKLFF
TRBV5-8	.	TRBJ1-2	CASSLQNYPGQGNRGYTF
TRBV6-5	.	TRBJ1-1	CASDTSSGTEAFF
TRBV11-2	.	TRBJ1-5	CASSLAAGGAQPQHF
TRBV19	.	TRBJ2-1	CAVAGGNIYNEQFF
TRBV4-2	.	TRBJ1-2	CASSPGDTGGTQGYTF
TRBV7-9	.	TRBJ2-7	CASSLGYSFYEQYF
TRBV11-3	.	TRBJ2-2	CASSLTSGNTGELFF
TRBV27	.	TRBJ2-1	CASSLSSAGVSYNEQFF
TRBV2	.	TRBJ1-3	CASSEGGLDTIYF
TRBV2	once	TRBJ1-1	CASMAELNTEAFF
TRBV28	once	TRBJ1-2	CASSFAYSGYYGYTF
TRBV7-9	few	TRBJ1-1	CASSPRRVGGNTEAFF
TRBV30	.	TRBJ1-2	CAFQGYGYTF
TRBV4-1	.	TRBJ2-1	CASSQGRDNEQFF
TRBV7-9	once	TRBJ2-1	CASSLSGGNHNEQFF
TRBV10-3	once	TRBJ2-3	CAISEGLAGSTDTQYF
TRBV25-1	.	TRBJ1-1	CASSEGAGLDTEAFF
TRBV10-2	.	TRBJ2-6	CASTGLAKLSSGANVLTF
TRBV28	.	TRBJ2-7	CASSSTGEEYEQYF
TRBV9	.	TRBJ2-1	CASSVALRGNEQFF
TRBV3-1/TRBV3-2	.	TRBJ2-7	CASSRRQDLYEQYF
TRBV19	.	TRBJ2-7	CASSSGHPYEQYF
TRBV2	.	TRBJ1-2	CVSRALRYGYTF
TRBV6-5	.	TRBJ1-1	CASRSGTGVGTEAFF
TRBV1	.	TRBJ2-7	CTSTGTGLYEQYF